This T cell receptor (beta chain) is from a study of T cell responses to AZD1222 COVID-19 vaccine. Overall study: It was second doses at about 4 or about 12 weeks that were pooled.

The CDR3 is 13 residues long. V lost 5 bases and J lost 7, with 14 bases in between. Germline values: CDR1 MNHEY, CDR2 SVGAGI. Assay used: immunoSEQ multiplex PCR; TCRdb lists only in-frame clones, some missing. The sample has approximately 110,000 clones, roughly 88% seen once. The chain couples TRBV6-5 to TRBJ1-2; perhaps TRBD1 as D (5 bases). Sequenced material: peripheral blood, taken on day 0 of AZD1222 vaccination. This clonotype was sampled from an adult in good health. In nucleotides, the CDR3 is TGTGCCAGCAGTCCCGGGACGACGGGTGGCTACACCTTC. Translated: CASSPGTTGGYTF.